The 5 T cell receptor beta chains below were found in one sample sequenced in a study of T-cell reconstitution after alpha-beta-depleted transplantation in children. Preparation of the TCRbeta library involved a method that used unique molecular identifiers. TCRdb fed the PCR reads into MiXCR, producing one record per CDR3 protein. Of around 700,000 distinct CDR3 sequences in the sample, around 13% were seen once. The sample was PBMCs, taken before TCRalphabeta/CD19-depleted stem cell transplant. These receptors originate from a girl aged 2 to 9 with congenital amegakaryocytic thrombocytopenia, due to receive a stem cell transplant.

This clonotype was seen more than once but under ten times. The V and J genes are TRBV3-1 and TRBJ2-5; no clear D. Trimming left V 2 bases short and J 7 bases short, with 14 bases between. CDR3 length equals 14 residues. The germline CDR1 and CDR2 sequences are LGHDT and YNNKEL (reference sequence). DNA of the CDR3: TGTGCCAGCAGCCAATTGAGTGATATGGGGACCCAGTACTTC. Translating gives CASSQLSDMGTQYF.

This clonotype was observed a handful of times. The chain combines TRBV20-1 with TRBJ2-1, with 15 bases identical to TRBD2. This CDR3 has 18 amino acids. Germline CDR1 and CDR2: DFQATT and SNEGSKA (reference sequence). J lost 6 bases, V lost 5 bases, and 14 bases had no gene match. The chain's CDR3 is CSASGLAGGPDSINEQFF. DNA for the CDR3: TGCAGTGCTTCCGGACTAGCGGGAGGGCCCGATTCCATCAATGAGCAGTTCTTC.

This clonotype was observed many times. This chain links TRBV29-1 with TRBJ2-3, with 8 positions matching TRBD1. Germline assignment: CDR1 SQVTM and CDR2 ANQGSEA. V dropped 7 bases and J dropped 4; count of bases not matched to a gene: 10. CDR3 size: 14 residues. Here the CDR3 reads CSAEGQGLPDTQYF. In nucleotides, the CDR3 is TGCAGCGCCGAAGGACAGGGCCTCCCAGATACGCAGTATTTT.

The genes are TRBV5-1 and TRBJ2-1, with a weak D call TRBD2 (6 bases). This CDR3 region has 15 residues. V dropped 1 base and J dropped 2 bases, with 10 bases sitting between them. The germline gives CDR1 SGHRS, CDR2 YFSETQ. CDR3 loop: CASSLSSEAYNEQFF. The CDR3 region has the DNA TGCGCCAGCAGCTTGTCTAGCGAGGCCTACAATGAGCAGTTCTTC. The entire variable domain, with the rest obtained from reference TRBV5-1 and TRBJ2-1, is as follows: KAGVTQTPRYLIKTRGQQVTLSCSPISGHRSVSWYQQTPGQGLQFLFEYFSETQRNKGNFPGRFSGRQFSNSRSEMNVSTLELGDSALYLCASSLSSEAYNEQFFGPGTRLTVL.

The chain couples TRBV11-2 to TRBJ2-3; possible D gene TRBD1, 6 bases. Trimming left V 4 bases short and J 4 bases short, with 21 bases between. There are 17 residues in the CDR3. The germline gives CDR1 SGHAT, CDR2 FQNNGV. CDR3 protein: CASSSTFSFEGADTQYF. CDR3 sequence (DNA): TGTGCCAGCAGCTCCACCTTCTCTTTCGAGGGGGCAGATACGCAGTATTTT.